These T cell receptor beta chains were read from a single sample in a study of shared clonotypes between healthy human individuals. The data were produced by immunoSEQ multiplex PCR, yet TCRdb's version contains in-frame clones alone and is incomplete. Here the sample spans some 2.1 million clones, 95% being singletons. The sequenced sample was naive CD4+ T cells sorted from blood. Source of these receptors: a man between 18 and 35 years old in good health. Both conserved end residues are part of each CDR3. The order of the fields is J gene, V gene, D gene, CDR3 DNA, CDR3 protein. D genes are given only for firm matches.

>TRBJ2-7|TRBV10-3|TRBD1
TGTGCCATCAGCGGGGGGACAGGGCTCTACGAGCAGTACTTC
CAISGGTGLYEQYF
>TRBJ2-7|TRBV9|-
TGTGCCAGCAGCCCCCACCCGCTGATATACGAGCAGTACTTC
CASSPHPLIYEQYF
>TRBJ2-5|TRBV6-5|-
TGTGCCAGCAGTTTCACCTCAGGGTCTCAACAAGAGACCCAGTACTTC
CASSFTSGSQQETQYF
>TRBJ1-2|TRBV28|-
TGTGCCAGCAGAGAGACAGGAAAGGCTAACTATGGCTACACCTTC
CASRETGKANYGYTF
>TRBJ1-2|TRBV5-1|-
TGCGCCAGCAGCTTTAGTCCCGACAGCCACCTCTATGGCTACACCTTC
CASSFSPDSHLYGYTF
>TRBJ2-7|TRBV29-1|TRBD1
TGCAGCCCCGCCGGGACAGTGGTAGGCGAGCAGTACTTC
CSPAGTVVGEQYF
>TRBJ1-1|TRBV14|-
TGTGCCAGCAGCCGCAACAGGGCCGGCGACACTGAAGCTTTCTTT
CASSRNRAGDTEAFF
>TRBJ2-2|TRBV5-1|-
TGCGCCAGCAGCCCGAGTGCACTGGAGCTGTTTTTT
CASSPSALELFF
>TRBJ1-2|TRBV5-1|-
TGCGCCAGCAGAGTGGACGGTTTAAACTATGGCTACACCTTC
CASRVDGLNYGYTF
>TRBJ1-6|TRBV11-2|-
TGTGCCAGCAGCTTAGGGACGGTTAATAATTCACCCCTCCACTTT
CASSLGTVNNSPLHF
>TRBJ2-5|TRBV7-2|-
TGTGCCAGTAGGCCCGGGGACGACAAGACCCAGTACTTC
CASRPGDDKTQYF
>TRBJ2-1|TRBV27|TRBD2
TGTGCCAGCAGTGCCGGCCCCCTACTAGCGGGAGGGCCGGCTGGGGAGCAGTTCTTC
CASSAGPLLAGGPAGEQFF